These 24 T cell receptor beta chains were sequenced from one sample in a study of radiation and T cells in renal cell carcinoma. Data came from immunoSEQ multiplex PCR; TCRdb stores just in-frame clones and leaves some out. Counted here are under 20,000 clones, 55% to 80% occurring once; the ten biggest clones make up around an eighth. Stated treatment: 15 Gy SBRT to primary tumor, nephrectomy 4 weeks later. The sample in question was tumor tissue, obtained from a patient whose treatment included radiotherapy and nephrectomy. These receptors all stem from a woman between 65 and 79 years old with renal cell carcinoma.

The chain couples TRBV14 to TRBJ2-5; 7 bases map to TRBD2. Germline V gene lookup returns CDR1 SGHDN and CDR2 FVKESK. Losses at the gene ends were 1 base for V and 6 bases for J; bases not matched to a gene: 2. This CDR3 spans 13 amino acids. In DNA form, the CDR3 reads TGTGCCAGCAGCCAAGCGGGGACTAAGACCCAGTACTTC. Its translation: CASSQAGTKTQYF.

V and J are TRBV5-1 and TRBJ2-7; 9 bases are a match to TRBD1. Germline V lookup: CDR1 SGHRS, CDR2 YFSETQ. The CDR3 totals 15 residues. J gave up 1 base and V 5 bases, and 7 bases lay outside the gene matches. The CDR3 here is CASSPGQGKSYEQYF. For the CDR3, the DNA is TGCGCCAGCAGTCCTGGACAGGGGAAGTCCTACGAGCAGTACTTC.

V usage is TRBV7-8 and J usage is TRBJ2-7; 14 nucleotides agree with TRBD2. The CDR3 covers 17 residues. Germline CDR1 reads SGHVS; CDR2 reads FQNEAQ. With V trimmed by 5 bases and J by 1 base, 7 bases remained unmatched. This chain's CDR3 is CASSVGLAGGLSYEQYF. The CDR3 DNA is TGTGCCAGCAGCGTCGGACTAGCGGGGGGTCTTTCCTACGAGCAGTACTTC.

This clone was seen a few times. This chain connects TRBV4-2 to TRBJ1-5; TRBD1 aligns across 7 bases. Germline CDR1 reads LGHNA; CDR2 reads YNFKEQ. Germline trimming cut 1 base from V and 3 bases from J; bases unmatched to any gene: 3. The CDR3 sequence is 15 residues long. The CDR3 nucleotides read TGTGCCAGCAGCCAAGGGGACAGTAACAATCAGCCCCAGCATTTT. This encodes CASSQGDSNNQPQHF.

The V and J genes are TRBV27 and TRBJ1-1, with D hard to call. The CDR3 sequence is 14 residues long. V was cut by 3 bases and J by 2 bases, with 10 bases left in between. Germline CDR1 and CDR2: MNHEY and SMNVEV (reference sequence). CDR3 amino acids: CASSFRAPNTEAFF. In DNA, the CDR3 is TGTGCCAGCAGTTTTAGGGCGCCAAACACTGAAGCTTTCTTT.

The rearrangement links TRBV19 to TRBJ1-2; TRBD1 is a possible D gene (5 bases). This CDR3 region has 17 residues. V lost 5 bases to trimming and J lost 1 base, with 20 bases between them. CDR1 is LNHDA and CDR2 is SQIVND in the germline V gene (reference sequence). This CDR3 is CASSPRDGPLGNYGYTF. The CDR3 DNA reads TGTGCCAGTAGTCCCAGGGACGGGCCTTTGGGTAACTATGGCTACACCTTC.

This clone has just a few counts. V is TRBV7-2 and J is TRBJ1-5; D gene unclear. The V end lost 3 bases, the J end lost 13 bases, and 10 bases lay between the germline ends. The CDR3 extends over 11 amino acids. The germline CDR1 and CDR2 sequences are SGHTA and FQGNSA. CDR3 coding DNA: TGTGCCAGCAGCTTCAGAGGAGAGCAGCATTTT. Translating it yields CASSFRGEQHF.

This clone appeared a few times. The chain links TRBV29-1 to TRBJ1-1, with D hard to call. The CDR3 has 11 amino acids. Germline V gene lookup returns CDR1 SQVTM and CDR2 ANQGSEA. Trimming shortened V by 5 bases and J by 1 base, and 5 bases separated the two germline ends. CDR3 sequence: CSVRPNTEAFF. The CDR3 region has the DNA TGCAGCGTTCGACCGAACACTGAAGCTTTCTTT.

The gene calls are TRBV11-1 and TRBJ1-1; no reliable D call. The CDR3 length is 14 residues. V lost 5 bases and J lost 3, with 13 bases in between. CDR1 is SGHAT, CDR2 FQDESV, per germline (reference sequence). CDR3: CASSPSRSYTEAFF. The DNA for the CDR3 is TGTGCCAGCAGCCCCAGCAGGTCCTACACTGAAGCTTTCTTT.

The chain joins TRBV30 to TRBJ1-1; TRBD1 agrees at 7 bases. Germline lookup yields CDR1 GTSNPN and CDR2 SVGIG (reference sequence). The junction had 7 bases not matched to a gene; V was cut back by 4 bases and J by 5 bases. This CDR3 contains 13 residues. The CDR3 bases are TGTGCCTGGAAAGGGTTGACAGGGACTGAAGCTTTCTTT. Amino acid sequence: CAWKGLTGTEAFF.

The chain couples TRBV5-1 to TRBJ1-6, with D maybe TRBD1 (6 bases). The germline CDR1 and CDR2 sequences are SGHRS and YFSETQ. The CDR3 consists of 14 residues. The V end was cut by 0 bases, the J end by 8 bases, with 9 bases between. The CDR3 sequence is CASSLGTDYSPLHF. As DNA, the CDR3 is TGCGCCAGCAGCTTGGGGACAGATTATTCACCCCTCCACTTT.

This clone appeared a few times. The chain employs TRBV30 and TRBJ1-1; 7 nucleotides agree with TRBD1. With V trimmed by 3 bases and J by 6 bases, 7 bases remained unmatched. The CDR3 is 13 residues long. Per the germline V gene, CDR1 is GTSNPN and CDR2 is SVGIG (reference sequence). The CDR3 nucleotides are TGTGCCTGGAGGCTAAGGGACAGTGCTGAAGCTTTCTTT. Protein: CAWRLRDSAEAFF.

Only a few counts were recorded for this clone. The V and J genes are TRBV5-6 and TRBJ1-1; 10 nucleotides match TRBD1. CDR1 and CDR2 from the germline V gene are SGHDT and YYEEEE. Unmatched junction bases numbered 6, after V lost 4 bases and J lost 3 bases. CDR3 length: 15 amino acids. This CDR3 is CASSGDRGGDTEAFF. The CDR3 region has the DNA TGTGCCAGCAGCGGGGACAGGGGAGGGGACACTGAAGCTTTCTTT. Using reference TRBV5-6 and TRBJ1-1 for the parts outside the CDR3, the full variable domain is DAGVTQSPTHLIKTRGQQVTLRCSPKSGHDTVSWYQQALGQGPQFIFQYYEEEERQRGNFPDRFSGHQFPNYSSELNVNALLLGDSALYLCASSGDRGGDTEAFFGQGTRLTVV.

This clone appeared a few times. This CDR3 is CASLGTSGSYTDTQYF. As DNA, the CDR3 is TGTGCCAGCTTAGGGACTAGCGGGTCTTACACAGATACGCAGTATTTT. The rearrangement uses TRBV2 and TRBJ2-3; TRBD2 aligns across 12 bases. Germline trimming cut 8 bases from V and 2 bases from J; bases unmatched to any gene: 8. CDR3 length: 16 amino acids. Looked up from germline, CDR1 is SNHLY and CDR2 is FYNNEI.

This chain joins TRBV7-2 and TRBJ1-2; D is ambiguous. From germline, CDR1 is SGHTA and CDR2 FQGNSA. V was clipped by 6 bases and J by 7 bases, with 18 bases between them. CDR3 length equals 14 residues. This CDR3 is CASRLDRATSGYTF. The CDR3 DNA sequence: TGTGCCAGCAGATTGGACCGGGCGACTAGTGGCTACACCTTC.

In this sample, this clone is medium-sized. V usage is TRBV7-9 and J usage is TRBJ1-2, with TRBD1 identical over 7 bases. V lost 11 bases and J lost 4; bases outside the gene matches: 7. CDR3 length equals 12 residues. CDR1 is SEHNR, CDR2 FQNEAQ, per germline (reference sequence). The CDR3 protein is CAGTGVGYGYTF. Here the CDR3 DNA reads TGTGCCGGCACAGGGGTGGGCTATGGCTACACCTTC.

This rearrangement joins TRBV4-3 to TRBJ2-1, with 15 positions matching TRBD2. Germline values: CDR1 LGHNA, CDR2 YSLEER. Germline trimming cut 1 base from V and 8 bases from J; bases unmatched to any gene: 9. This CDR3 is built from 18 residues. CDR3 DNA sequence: TGCGCCAGCAGCCAAGGAGTAGCTGGACTAGCGGGGGGGGATGAGCAGTTCTTC. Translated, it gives CASSQGVAGLAGGDEQFF.

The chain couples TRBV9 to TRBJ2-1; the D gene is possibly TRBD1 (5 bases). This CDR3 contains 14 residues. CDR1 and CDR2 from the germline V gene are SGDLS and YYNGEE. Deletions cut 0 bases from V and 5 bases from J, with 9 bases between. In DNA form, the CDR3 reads TGTGCCAGCAGCGTAGAAGGGGCCGACAATGAGCAGTTCTTC. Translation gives CASSVEGADNEQFF.

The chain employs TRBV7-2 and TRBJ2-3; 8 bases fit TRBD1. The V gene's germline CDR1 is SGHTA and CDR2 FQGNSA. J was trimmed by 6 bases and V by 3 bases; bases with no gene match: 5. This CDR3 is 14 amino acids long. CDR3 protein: CASSFDRGPDTQYF. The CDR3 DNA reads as TGTGCCAGCAGCTTCGACAGGGGCCCGGATACGCAGTATTTT.

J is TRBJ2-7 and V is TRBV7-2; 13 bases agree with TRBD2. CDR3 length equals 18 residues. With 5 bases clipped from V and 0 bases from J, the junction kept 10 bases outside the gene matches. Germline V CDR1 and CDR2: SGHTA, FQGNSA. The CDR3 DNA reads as TGTGCCAGCAGCCCTAGACTAGCGGGGGGCTCAAGCTCCTACGAGCAGTACTTC. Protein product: CASSPRLAGGSSSYEQYF.

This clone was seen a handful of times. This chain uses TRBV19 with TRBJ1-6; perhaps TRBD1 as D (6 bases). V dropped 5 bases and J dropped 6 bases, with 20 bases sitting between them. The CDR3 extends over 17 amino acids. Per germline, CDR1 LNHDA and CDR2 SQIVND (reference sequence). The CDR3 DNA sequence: TGTGCCAGTAGTCCCCGGACAGCTCAAGGCGGTAATTCACCCCTCCACTTT. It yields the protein CASSPRTAQGGNSPLHF.

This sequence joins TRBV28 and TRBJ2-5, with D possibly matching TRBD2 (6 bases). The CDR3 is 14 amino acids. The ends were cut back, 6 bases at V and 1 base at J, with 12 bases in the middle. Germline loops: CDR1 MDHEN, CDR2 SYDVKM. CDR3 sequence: CASSRAGSQETQYF. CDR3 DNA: TGTGCCAGCAGCCGGGCGGGGAGCCAAGAGACCCAGTACTTC.

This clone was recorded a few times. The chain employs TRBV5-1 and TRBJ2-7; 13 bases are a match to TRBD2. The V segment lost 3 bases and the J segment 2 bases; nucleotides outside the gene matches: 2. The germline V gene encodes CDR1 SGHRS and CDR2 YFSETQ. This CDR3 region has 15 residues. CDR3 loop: CASSYTSGGAYEQYF. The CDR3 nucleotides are TGCGCCAGCAGCTACACTAGCGGGGGGGCCTACGAGCAGTACTTC.

The CDR3 coding sequence is TGTGCCAGCGGCCGAAATGAAAAACTGTTTTTT. Its translation is CASGRNEKLFF. This chain joins TRBV6-5 and TRBJ1-4; D is unclear. Germline loops: CDR1 MNHEY, CDR2 SVGAGI. The V and J ends lost 8 bases and 5 bases respectively, with 6 bases between them. The CDR3 totals 11 residues.